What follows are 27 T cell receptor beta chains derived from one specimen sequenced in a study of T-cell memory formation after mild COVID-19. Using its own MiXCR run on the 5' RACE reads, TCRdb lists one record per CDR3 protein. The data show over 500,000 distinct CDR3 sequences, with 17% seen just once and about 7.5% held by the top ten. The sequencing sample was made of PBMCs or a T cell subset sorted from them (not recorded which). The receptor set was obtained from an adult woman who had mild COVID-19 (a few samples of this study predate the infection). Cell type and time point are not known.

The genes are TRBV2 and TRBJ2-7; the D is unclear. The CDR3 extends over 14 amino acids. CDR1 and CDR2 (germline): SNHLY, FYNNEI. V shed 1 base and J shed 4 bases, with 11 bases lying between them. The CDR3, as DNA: TGTGCCAGCAGTGAAGGAGTGGTAGGATACGAGCAGTACTTC. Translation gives CASSEGVVGYEQYF.

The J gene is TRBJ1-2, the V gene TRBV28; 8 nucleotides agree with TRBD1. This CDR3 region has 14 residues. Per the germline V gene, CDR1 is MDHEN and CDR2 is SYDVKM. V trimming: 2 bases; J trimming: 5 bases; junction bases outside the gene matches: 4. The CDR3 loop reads CASSLLRTGYGYTF. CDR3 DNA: TGTGCCAGCAGTTTACTACGGACAGGGTATGGCTACACCTTC.

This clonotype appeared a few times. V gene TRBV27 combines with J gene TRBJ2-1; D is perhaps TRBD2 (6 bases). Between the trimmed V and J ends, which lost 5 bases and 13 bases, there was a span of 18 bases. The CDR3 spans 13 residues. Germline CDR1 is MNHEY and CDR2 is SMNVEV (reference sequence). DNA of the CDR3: TGTGCCAGCAGTGCGTCCGGGACTGGATACCAGTTCTTC. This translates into CASSASGTGYQFF.

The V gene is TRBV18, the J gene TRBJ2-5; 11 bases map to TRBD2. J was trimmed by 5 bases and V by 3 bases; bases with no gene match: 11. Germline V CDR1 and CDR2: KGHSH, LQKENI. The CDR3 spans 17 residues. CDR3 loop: CASSPKLAGVFGETQYF. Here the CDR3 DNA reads TGTGCCAGCTCACCGAAACTAGCGGGAGTTTTTGGTGAGACCCAGTACTTC.

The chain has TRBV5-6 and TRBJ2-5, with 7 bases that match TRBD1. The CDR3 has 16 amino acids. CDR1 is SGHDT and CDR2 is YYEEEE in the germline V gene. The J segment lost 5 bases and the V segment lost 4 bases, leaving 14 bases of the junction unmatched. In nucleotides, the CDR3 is TGTGCCAGCAGCACCGGGACAGCCCTGATGGGGGAGACCCAGTACTTC. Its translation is CASSTGTALMGETQYF. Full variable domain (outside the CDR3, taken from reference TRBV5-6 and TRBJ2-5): DAGVTQSPTHLIKTRGQQVTLRCSPKSGHDTVSWYQQALGQGPQFIFQYYEEEERQRGNFPDRFSGHQFPNYSSELNVNALLLGDSALYLCASSTGTALMGETQYFGPGTRLLVL.

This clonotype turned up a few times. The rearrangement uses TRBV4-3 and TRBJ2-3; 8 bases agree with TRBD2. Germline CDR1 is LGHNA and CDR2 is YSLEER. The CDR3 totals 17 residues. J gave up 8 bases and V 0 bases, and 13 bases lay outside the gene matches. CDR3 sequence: CASSQDYRTGGPRTQYF. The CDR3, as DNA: TGCGCCAGCAGCCAAGATTATCGGACGGGAGGGCCCCGTACGCAGTATTTT.

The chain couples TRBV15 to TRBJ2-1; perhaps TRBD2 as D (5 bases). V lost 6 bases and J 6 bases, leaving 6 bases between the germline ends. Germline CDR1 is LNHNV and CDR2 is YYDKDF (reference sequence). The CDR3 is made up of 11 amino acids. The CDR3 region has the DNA TGTGCCACCAGTGCGGGCAATGAGCAGTTCTTC. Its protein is CATSAGNEQFF.

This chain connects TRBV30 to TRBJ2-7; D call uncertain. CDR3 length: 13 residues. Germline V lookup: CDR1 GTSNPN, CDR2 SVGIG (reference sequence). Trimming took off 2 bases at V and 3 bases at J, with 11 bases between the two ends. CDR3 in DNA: TGTGCCTGGAGTACCGGGCTATTCTACGAGCAGTACTTC. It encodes CAWSTGLFYEQYF.

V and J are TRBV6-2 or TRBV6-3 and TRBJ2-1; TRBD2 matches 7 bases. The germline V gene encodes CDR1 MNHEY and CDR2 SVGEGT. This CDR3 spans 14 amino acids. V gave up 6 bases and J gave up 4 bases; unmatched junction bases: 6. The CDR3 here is CASRVAGDYNEQFF. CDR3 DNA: TGTGCCAGCAGGGTGGCGGGAGATTACAATGAGCAGTTCTTC.

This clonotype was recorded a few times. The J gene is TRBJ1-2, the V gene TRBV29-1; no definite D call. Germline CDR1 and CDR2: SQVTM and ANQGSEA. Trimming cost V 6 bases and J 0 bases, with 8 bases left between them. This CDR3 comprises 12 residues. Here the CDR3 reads CSVTDSNYGYTF. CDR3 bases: TGCAGCGTCACGGACTCTAACTATGGCTACACCTTC.

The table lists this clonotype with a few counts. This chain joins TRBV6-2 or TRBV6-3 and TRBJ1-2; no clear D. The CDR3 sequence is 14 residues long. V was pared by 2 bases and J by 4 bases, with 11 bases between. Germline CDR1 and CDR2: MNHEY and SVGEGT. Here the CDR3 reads CASSYLVGPYGYTF. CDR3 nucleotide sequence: TGTGCCAGCAGTTACCTCGTCGGCCCCTATGGCTACACCTTC.

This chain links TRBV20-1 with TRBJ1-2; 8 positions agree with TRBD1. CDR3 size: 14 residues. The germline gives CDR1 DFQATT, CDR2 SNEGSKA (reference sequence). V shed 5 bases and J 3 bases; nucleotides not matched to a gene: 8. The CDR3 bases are TGCAGTGCTCCCGGACAGGGAAGGGACTATGGCTACACCTTC. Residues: CSAPGQGRDYGYTF.

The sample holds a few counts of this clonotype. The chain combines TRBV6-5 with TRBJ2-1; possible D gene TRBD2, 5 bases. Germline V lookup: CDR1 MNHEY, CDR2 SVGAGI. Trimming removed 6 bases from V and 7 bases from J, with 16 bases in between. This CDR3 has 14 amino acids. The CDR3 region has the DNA TGTGCCAGCAGCCTCAGGCTTGGGAGTAATGAGCAGTTCTTC. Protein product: CASSLRLGSNEQFF.

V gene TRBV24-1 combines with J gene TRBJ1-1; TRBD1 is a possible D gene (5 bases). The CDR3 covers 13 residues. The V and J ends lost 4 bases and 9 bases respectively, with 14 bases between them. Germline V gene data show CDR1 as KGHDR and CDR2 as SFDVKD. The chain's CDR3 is CATSDPGTGKAFF. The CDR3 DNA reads TGTGCCACCAGTGACCCCGGGACGGGAAAAGCTTTCTTT.

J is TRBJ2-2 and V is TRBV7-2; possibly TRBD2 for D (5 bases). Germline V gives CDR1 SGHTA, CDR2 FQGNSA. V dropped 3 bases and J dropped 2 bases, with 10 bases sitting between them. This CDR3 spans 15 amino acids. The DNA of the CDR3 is TGTGCCAGCAGCTTCGAGGGCCGTAACACCGGGGAGCTGTTTTTT. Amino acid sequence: CASSFEGRNTGELFF. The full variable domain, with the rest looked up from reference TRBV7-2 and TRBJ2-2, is GAGVSQSPSNKVTEKGKDVELRCDPISGHTALYWYRQSLGQGLEFLIYFQGNSAPDKSGLPSDRFSAERTGGSVSTLTIQRTQQEDSAVYLCASSFEGRNTGELFFGEGSRLTVL.

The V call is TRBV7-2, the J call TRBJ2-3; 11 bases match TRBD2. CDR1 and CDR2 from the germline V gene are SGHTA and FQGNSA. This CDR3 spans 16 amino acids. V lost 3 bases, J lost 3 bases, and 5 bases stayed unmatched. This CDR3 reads CASSLLAGGLTDTQYF. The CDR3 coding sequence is TGTGCCAGCAGCTTGCTAGCGGGGGGTTTAACAGATACGCAGTATTTT.

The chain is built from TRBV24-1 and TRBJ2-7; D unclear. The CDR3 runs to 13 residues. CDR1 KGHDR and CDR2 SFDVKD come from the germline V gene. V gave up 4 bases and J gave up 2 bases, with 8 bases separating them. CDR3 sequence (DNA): TGTGCCACCAGTGACCCCGTTGCCTACGAGCAGTACTTC. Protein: CATSDPVAYEQYF.

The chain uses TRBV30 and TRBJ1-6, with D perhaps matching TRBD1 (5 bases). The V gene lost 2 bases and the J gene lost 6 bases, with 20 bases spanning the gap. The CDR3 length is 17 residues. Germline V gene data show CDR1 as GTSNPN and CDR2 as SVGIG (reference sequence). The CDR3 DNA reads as TGTGCCTGGAGTTGGGATTTAGTGTCTGGGGGTAATTCACCCCTCCACTTT. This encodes CAWSWDLVSGGNSPLHF.

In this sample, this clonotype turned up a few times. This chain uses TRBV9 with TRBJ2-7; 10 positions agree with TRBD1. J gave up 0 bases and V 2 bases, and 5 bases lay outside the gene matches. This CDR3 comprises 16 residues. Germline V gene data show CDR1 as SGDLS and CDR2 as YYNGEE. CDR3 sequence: CASSVGGQGPSYEQYF. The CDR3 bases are TGTGCCAGCAGCGTGGGGGGACAGGGGCCCTCCTACGAGCAGTACTTC. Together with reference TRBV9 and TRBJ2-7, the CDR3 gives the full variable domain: DSGVTQTPKHLITATGQRVTLRCSPRSGDLSVYWYQQSLDQGLQFLIQYYNGEERAKGNILERFSAQQFPDLHSELNLSSLELGDSALYFCASSVGGQGPSYEQYFGPGTRLTVT.

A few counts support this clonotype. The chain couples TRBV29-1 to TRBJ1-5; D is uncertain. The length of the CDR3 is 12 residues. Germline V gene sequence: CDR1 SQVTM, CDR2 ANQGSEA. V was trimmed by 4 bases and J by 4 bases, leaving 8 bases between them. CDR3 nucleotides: TGCAGCGTTGGGGCAGAAAATCAGCCCCAGCATTTT. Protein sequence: CSVGAENQPQHF.

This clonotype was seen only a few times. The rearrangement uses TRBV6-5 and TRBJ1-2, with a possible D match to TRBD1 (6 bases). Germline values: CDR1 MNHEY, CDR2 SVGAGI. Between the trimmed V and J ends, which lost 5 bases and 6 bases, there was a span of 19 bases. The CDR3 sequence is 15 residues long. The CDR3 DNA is TGTGCCAGCAGTAACCTGGGGGACATAGGGAATGGCTACACCTTC. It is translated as CASSNLGDIGNGYTF.

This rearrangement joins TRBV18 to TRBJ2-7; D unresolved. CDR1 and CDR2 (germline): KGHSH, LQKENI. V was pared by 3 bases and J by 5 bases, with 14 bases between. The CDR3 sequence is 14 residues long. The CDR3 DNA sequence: TGTGCCAGCTCACCTATAACAGCCGCTGACGAGCAGTACTTC. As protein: CASSPITAADEQYF.

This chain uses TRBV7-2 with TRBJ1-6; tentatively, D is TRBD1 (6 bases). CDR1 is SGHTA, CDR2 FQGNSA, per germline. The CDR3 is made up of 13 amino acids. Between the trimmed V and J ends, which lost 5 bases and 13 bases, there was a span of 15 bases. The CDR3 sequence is CASSEGGIGPLHF. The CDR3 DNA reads TGTGCCAGCAGCGAAGGGGGGATAGGGCCCCTCCACTTT.

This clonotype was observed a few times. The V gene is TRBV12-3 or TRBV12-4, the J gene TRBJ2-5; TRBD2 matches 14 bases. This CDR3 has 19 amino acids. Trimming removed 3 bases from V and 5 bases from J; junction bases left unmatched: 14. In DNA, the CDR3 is TGTGCCAGCAGTTTGGGACTAGCGGGAGTTCTAGGGCTCGAGGAGACCCAGTACTTC. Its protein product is CASSLGLAGVLGLEETQYF.

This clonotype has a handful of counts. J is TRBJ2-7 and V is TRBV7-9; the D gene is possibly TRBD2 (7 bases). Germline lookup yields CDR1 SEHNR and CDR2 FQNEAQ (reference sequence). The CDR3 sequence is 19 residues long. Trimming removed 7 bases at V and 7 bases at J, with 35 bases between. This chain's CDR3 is CASTLFPGTTITRGGEQYF. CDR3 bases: TGTGCCAGCACTTTGTTCCCCGGGACTACAATCACTAGGGGGGGAGAGCAGTACTTC.

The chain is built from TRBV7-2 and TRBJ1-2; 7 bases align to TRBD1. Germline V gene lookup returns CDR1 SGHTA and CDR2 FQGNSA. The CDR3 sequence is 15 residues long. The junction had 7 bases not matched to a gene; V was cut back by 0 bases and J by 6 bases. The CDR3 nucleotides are TGTGCCAGCAGCTTAGCGCTAGGAGGGGGCAATGGCTACACCTTC. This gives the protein CASSLALGGGNGYTF.

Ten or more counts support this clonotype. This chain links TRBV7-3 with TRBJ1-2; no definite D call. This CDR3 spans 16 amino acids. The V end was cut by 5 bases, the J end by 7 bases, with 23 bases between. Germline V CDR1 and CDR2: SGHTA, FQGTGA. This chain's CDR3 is CASSPGQTSRTSGYTF. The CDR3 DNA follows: TGTGCCAGCAGCCCAGGTCAGACTTCCAGGACGAGTGGCTACACCTTC. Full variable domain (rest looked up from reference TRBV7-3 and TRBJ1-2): GAGVSQTPSNKVTEKGKYVELRCDPISGHTALYWYRQSLGQGPEFLIYFQGTGAADDSGLPNDRFFAVRPEGSVSTLKIQRTERGDSAVYLCASSPGQTSRTSGYTFGSGTRLTVV.